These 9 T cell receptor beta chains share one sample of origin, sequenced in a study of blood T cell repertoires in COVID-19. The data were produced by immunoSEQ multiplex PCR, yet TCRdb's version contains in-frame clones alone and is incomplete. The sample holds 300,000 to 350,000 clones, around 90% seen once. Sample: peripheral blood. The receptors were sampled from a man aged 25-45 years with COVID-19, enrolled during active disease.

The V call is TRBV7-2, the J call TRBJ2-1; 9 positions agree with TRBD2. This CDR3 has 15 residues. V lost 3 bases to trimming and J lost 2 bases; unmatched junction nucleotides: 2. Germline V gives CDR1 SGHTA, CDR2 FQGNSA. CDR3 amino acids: CASSFSSGAYNEQFF. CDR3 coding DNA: TGTGCCAGCAGCTTCTCTAGCGGGGCCTACAATGAGCAGTTCTTC.

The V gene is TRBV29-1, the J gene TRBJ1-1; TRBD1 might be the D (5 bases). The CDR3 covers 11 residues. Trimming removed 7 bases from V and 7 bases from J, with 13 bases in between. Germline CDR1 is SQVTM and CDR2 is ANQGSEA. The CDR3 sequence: CSAIDRLEAFF. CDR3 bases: TGCAGCGCCATAGACAGACTTGAAGCTTTCTTT. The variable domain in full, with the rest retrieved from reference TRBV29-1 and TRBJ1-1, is SAVISQKPSRDICQRGTSLTIQCQVDSQVTMMFWYRQQPGQSLTLIATANQGSEATYESGFVIDKFPISRPNLTFSTLTVSNMSPEDSSIYLCSAIDRLEAFFGQGTRLTVV.

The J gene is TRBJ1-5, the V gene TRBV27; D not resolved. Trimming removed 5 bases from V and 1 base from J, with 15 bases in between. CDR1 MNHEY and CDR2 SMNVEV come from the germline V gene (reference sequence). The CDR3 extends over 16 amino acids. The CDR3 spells CASSPKRGLSNQPQHF. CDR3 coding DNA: TGTGCCAGCAGTCCTAAGCGGGGTTTGAGCAATCAGCCCCAGCATTTT.

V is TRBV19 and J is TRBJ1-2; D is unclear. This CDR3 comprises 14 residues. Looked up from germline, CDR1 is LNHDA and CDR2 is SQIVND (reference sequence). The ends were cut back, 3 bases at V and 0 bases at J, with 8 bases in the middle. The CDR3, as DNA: TGTGCCAGTAGTATGGCTAGTGCTAACTATGGCTACACCTTC. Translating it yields CASSMASANYGYTF.

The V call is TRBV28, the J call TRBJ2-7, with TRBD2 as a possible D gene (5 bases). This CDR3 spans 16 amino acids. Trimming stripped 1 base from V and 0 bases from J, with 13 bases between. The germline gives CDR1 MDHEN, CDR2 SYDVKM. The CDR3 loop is CASSLYSAGLSYEQYF. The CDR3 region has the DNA TGTGCCAGCAGTTTATACTCGGCGGGCCTCTCCTACGAGCAGTACTTC.

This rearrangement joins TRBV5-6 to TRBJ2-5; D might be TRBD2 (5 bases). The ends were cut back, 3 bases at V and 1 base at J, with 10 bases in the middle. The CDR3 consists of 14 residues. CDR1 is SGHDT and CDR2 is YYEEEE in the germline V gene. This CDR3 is CASSSNGIQETQYF. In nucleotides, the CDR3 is TGTGCCAGCAGCTCAAACGGGATCCAAGAGACCCAGTACTTC. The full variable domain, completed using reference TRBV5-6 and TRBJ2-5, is DAGVTQSPTHLIKTRGQQVTLRCSPKSGHDTVSWYQQALGQGPQFIFQYYEEEERQRGNFPDRFSGHQFPNYSSELNVNALLLGDSALYLCASSSNGIQETQYFGPGTRLLVL.

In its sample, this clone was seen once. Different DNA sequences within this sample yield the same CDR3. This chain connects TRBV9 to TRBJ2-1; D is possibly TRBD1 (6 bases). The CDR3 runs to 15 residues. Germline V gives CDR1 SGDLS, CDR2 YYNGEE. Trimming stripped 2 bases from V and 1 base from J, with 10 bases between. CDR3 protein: CASSVGGLSYNEQFF. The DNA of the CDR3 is TGTGCCAGCAGCGTTGGGGGCTTATCCTACAATGAGCAGTTCTTC.

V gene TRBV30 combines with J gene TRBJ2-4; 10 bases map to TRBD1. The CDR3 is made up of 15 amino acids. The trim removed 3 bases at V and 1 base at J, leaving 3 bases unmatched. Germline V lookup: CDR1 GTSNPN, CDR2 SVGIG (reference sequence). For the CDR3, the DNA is TGTGCCTGGAGGACAGGGGGCTGGGCCAAAAACATTCAGTACTTC. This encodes CAWRTGGWAKNIQYF.

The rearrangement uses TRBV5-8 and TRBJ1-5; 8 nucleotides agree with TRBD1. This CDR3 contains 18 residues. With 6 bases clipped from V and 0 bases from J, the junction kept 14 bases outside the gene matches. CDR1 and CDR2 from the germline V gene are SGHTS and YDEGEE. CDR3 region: CASTPPGQAKYSNQPQHF. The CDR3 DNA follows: TGTGCCAGCACCCCACCGGGACAGGCAAAGTATAGCAATCAGCCCCAGCATTTT.